The entry that follows covers one T cell receptor beta chain sequence. Antigen specificity is unknown. The data originate from a study of T cell responses to AZD1222 COVID-19 vaccine. Looking at the study overall: Pooling of second doses given at about 4 or about 12 weeks was done.

Whole-study findings and limits: Across spike, vaccine-associated CD4 TCRs were found, dominant at 160-218 and 743-854. After two AZD1222 doses, spike-specific TCR breadth and depth rose versus day 0.

The CDR3 spans 14 residues. V was pared by 4 bases and J by 3 bases, with 13 bases between. Germline CDR1 and CDR2: MNHEY and SMNVEV (reference sequence). Sequencing used immunoSEQ multiplex PCR; TCRdb keeps in-frame clones, though not all of them. The sample contains around 75,000 clones, about 88% of which appear only once. This sequence originates from an adult in good health. The chain joins TRBV27 to TRBJ2-7; a possible D gene is TRBD1 (5 bases). The starting material was peripheral blood, obtained on day 0 of AZD1222 vaccination. The CDR3 loop reads CASSSTQGIYEQYF. CDR3 coding DNA: TGTGCCAGCAGTTCAACTCAGGGTATCTACGAGCAGTACTTC.